This TCR beta chain is drawn from a study of shared clonotypes between healthy human individuals. On the study more broadly: Plates per donor: three CD4 naive, three CD4 memory, two CD8 naive, one CD8 memory.

Worth noting for this clone: The antigen is not known.

Nashville, Tennessee was home to all donors, who were Caucasian adults. Produced via immunoSEQ multiplex PCR; TCRdb's table is partial and in-frame only. The table has under 1,100,000 clones, 75% to 85% seen once. Study observations and caveats: Sampling included only blood; tissue repertoires likely differ.

This TCR derives from a young man in good health. Some clones in this sample may be carry-over from other donors' samples. Sequenced: memory CD4+ T cells from PBMCs. Subset noted: CD45RA-negative fraction.

As DNA, the CDR3 is TGTGCCAGCAGCGGGACCGATCAGCCCCAGCATTTT. It is translated as CASSGTDQPQHF. The chain is built from TRBV6-5 and TRBJ1-5; maybe TRBD1 (5 bases). Trimming took off 6 bases at V and 5 bases at J, with 8 bases between the two ends. Germline lookup yields CDR1 MNHEY and CDR2 SVGAGI. The CDR3 extends over 12 amino acids.